Sequencing of this T cell receptor beta chain was carried out in a study of PD-1 blockade in classical Hodgkin lymphoma. Study results and limitations: A significant rise in TCR diversity by C4D1 was seen for CD4+ but not CD8+ cells. TCR diversity at baseline was reported to be reduced in newly diagnosed patients relative to healthy donors. Complete responders' diversity at baseline resembled that of newly diagnosed patients.

Method: immunoSEQ multiplex PCR; TCRdb's copy keeps in-frame clones and lacks some. Among some 150,000 clones listed, approximately 72% were seen once. The CDR3 loop spans 14 amino acids. CDR1 and CDR2 (germline): SGHTA, FQGTGA. V lost 0 bases, J lost 1 base, and 6 bases lay in between. Autologous stem cell transplantation was followed by relapse in every patient, and brentuximab vedotin exposure varied. Best response was recorded as complete response, partial response or progressive disease. As for this clone: Its antigen remains unknown. The sample contains more than one DNA sequence encoding this CDR3.

The gene calls are TRBV7-3 and TRBJ1-1; D is unresolved. The receptor was isolated from a human donor with classical Hodgkin lymphoma. The specimen was peripheral blood mononuclear cells (PBMCs), collected before the second cycle of nivolumab. The DNA of the CDR3 is TGTGCCAGCAGCTTAACTCGGGGGAACACTGAAGCTTTCTTT. Its translation: CASSLTRGNTEAFF.